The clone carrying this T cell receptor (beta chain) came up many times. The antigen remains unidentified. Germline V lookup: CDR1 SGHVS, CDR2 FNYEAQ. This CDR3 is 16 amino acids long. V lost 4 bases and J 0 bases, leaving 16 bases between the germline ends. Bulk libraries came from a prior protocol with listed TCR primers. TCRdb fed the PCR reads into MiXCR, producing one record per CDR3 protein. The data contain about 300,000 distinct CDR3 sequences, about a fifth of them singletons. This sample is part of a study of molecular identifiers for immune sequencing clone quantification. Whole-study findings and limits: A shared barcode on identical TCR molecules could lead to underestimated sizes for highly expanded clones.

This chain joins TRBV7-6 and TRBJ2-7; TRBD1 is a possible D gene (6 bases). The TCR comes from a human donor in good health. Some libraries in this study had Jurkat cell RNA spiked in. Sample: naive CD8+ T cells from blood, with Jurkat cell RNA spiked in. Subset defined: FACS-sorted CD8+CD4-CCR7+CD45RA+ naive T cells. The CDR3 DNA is TGTGCCAGCAGCTCCTACAGGGAAGGGAGCTCCTACGAGCAGTACTTC. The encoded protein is CASSSYREGSSYEQYF.